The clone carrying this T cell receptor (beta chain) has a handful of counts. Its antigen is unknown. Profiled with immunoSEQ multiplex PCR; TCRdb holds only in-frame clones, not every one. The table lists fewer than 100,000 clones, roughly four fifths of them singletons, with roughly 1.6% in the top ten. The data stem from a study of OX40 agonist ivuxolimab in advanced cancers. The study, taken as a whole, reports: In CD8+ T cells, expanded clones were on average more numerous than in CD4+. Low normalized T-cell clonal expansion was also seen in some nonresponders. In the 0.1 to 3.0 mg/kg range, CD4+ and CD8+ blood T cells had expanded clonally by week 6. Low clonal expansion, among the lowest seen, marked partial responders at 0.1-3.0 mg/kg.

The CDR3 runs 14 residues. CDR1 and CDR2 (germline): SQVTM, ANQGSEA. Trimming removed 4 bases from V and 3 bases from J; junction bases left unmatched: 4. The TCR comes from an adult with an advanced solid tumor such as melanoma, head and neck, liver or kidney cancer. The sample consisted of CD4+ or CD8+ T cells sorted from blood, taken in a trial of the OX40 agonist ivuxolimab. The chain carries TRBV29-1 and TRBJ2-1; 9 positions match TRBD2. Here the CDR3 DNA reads TGCAGCGTTGGGAGCGGGAGGAACTACAATGAGCAGTTCTTC. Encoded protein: CSVGSGRNYNEQFF.